The 9 T cell receptor beta chains below come from one sample, sequenced in a study of cytomegalovirus exposure and HLA in healthy donors. PCR amplification relied on 60 Vbeta primers (plus 13 Jbeta primers). Libraries were prepared by immunoSEQ multiplex PCR; TCRdb keeps only in-frame clonotypes and omits some of them. The sample holds about 110,000 clones, 80% to 85% seen once. The sequenced sample consisted of PBMCs. The receptors were sampled from a man aged 25-40 years in good health and CMV-seropositive.

This clone occurred once. V usage is TRBV5-1 and J usage is TRBJ2-3; D not resolved. The CDR3 loop spans 12 amino acids. Looked up from germline, CDR1 is SGHRS and CDR2 is YFSETQ. Trimming removed 3 bases from V and 4 bases from J, with 6 bases in between. CDR3 protein: CASSYTPDTQYF. The CDR3 DNA is TGCGCCAGCAGCTACACCCCAGATACGCAGTATTTT.

This chain uses TRBV27 with TRBJ1-6, with D perhaps matching TRBD1 (6 bases). The V end lost 5 bases, the J end lost 5 bases, and 10 bases lay between the germline ends. Germline V gene lookup returns CDR1 MNHEY and CDR2 SMNVEV (reference sequence). This CDR3 region has 14 residues. Written as DNA, the CDR3 is TGTGCCAGCAGTGGACAGACCAATAATTCACCCCTCCACTTT. Protein: CASSGQTNNSPLHF.

The gene calls are TRBV5-6 and TRBJ2-7; 7 bases are shared with TRBD1. This CDR3 has 15 amino acids. V gave up 4 bases and J gave up 2 bases; unmatched junction bases: 9. Germline CDR1 reads SGHDT; CDR2 reads YYEEEE. CDR3 sequence reads: CASSPGQVVTYEQYF. The CDR3 coding sequence is TGTGCCAGCAGCCCAGGACAGGTGGTAACCTACGAGCAGTACTTC.

Concerning this clone itself: Mismatch with germline at one junction end may stem from a read error. The CDR3 sequence is CASSKGQNYGQYF. The DNA for the CDR3 is TGCGCCAGCAGCAAGGGACAGAATTACGGGCAGTACTTC. V gene TRBV5-1 combines with J gene TRBJ2-7; 7 bases align to TRBD1. CDR1 and CDR2 from the germline V gene are SGHRS and YFSETQ. The CDR3 totals 13 residues.

The chain is built from TRBV5-8 and TRBJ1-5, with D perhaps TRBD1 (5 bases). The CDR3 is made up of 15 amino acids. Trimming took 2 bases from V and 3 from J, leaving 12 bases between them. CDR1 is SGHTS, CDR2 YDEGEE, per germline. The CDR3 loop reads CASSLGQGVNQPQHF. CDR3 DNA: TGTGCCAGCAGCTTAGGGCAGGGCGTCAATCAGCCCCAGCATTTT.

CDR3 loop: CASSSPYRGQGGYEQYF. CDR3 DNA sequence: TGTGCCAGCAGTTCCCCTTACCGGGGACAGGGAGGCTACGAGCAGTACTTC. V usage is TRBV28 and J usage is TRBJ2-7, with 9 bases aligning to TRBD1. The CDR3 is 17 residues long. V lost 4 bases, J lost 3 bases, and 13 bases stayed unmatched. Looked up from germline, CDR1 is MDHEN and CDR2 is SYDVKM.

The count of this clone is one. V gene TRBV6-6 combines with J gene TRBJ2-2, with TRBD2 as a possible D gene (5 bases). Trimming removed 4 bases from V and 1 base from J, with 10 bases in between. The CDR3 contains 15 residues. Germline V gives CDR1 MNHNY, CDR2 SVGAGI (reference sequence). The CDR3 sequence is CASSSGSMNTGELFF. The CDR3 coding sequence is TGTGCCAGCAGTTCGGGGTCGATGAACACCGGGGAGCTGTTTTTT.

The chain couples TRBV7-9 to TRBJ1-1; D ambiguous. The germline V gene encodes CDR1 SEHNR and CDR2 FQNEAQ (reference sequence). The CDR3 consists of 12 residues. V was shortened by 7 bases and J by 11 bases, with 17 bases between the two germline ends. The CDR3 here is CASTSLAGEAFF. The CDR3, as DNA: TGTGCCAGCACCTCCCTTGCCGGGGAGGCTTTCTTT.

This chain joins TRBV21-1 and TRBJ1-6. TRBV21-1 is an annotated pseudogene. The CDR3 is 16 amino acids. The DNA for the CDR3 is TGTGCCAGCAGCACTGCGGGGCAACTTATCAATTCACCCCTCCACTTT. It yields the protein CASSTAGQLINSPLHF.